The sequence of this T cell receptor beta chain was determined in a study of blood T cell repertoires in COVID-19. On the study more broadly: The samples span acute and convalescent COVID-19 from the United States, Italy and Spain. Sample material is recorded as cDNA or gDNA derived from T cells, B-cell-depleted T cells, or PBMCs.

Original methodology: Estimated nucleated cell counts came from reference gene primer amplification. Sequencing was performed with immunoSEQ multiplex PCR; in TCRdb, only in-frame clones are kept and a portion is missing. That table gives V, J and clone size, and the DNA gave D and trimming. The sample has over 200,000 clones; more than 80% are singletons. The CDR3 totals 13 residues. Looked up from germline, CDR1 is DFQATT and CDR2 is SNEGSKA (reference sequence). V gave up 3 bases and J gave up 2 bases, with 9 bases separating them. The Seattle patients joined while their infection was active and were tracked longitudinally afterward.

The chain combines TRBV20-1 with TRBJ2-3; a weak D match, TRBD1 (5 bases). Source material: peripheral blood. The TCR originated in a man aged 25-45 years with COVID-19, enrolled during active disease. The CDR3 sequence is CSASYRSTDTQYF. DNA of the CDR3: TGCAGTGCTAGTTACAGGTCCACAGATACGCAGTATTTT.